This TCR beta chain appears in the sequencing data of a study of blood T cell repertoires in COVID-19. This CDR3 spans 17 amino acids. TCRdb's table, derived via immunoSEQ multiplex PCR, lists solely in-frame clones and lacks some. The table has some 200,000 clones, 87% seen once; the top ten hold approximately 2.4%. The chain joins TRBV21-1 to TRBJ1-5. TRBV21-1 is tagged as a pseudogene. This sequence originates from a woman in her twenties or thirties who had recovered from COVID-19. Source material: PBMCs or T cells enriched from blood (not recorded which). CDR3 protein: CASSQGRASPKNQPQHF. The CDR3 bases are TGTGCCAGCAGCCAGGGGAGGGCCTCTCCGAAGAATCAGCCCCAGCATTTT.